This record covers a single T cell receptor (beta chain). The antigen remains unidentified. Unmatched junction bases numbered 7, after V lost 4 bases and J lost 4 bases. CDR3 length: 15 residues. Germline assignment: CDR1 LGHDT and CDR2 YNNKEL (reference sequence). This sample is part of a study of blood T cells in healthy people across ages. General study results and limits: Older age coincided with a roughly linear decline in TCR beta diversity per million T cells. Not knowing donor CMV status may have confounded expanded clonotype changes. Fewer expanded clones and more diversity marked long-lived versus aged donors.

Sample-barcoded 5' priming and a J-beta primer mix drove a second PCR of 7 to 11 cycles. A 12-random-nucleotide template-switch adaptor tagged each cDNA molecule. TCRdb independently ran MiXCR on the 5' RACE reads; one entry per CDR3 protein. The profile shows roughly 1,800,000 distinct CDR3 sequences, 40% to 55% of them singletons. The J gene is TRBJ2-7, the V gene TRBV3-1; 10 nucleotides match TRBD1. The clonotype was recovered from a woman in her thirties or forties in good health. Specimen: blood. CDR3 coding DNA: TGTGCCAGCAGCCGACAGACAGGGGGCGGGTACGAGCAGTACTTC. This gives the protein CASSRQTGGGYEQYF.